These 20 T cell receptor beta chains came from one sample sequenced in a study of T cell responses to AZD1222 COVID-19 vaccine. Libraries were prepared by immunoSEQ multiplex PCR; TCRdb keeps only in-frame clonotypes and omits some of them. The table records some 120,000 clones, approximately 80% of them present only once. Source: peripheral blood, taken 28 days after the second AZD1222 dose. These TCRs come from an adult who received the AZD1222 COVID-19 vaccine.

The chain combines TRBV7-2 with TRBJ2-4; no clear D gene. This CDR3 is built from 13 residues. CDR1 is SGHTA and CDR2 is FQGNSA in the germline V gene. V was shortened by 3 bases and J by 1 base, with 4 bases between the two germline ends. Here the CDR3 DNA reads TGTGCCAGCAGCTTTGAGGCCAAAAACATTCAGTACTTC. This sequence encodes CASSFEAKNIQYF.

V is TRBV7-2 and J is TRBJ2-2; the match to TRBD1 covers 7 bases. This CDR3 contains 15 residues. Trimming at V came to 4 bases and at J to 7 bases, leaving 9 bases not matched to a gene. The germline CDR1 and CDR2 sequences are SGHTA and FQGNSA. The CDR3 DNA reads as TGTGCCAGCAGCTCCACCGGGACAGTCATCGGGGAGCTGTTTTTT. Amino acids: CASSSTGTVIGELFF. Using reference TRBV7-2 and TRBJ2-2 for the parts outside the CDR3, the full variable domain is GAGVSQSPSNKVTEKGKDVELRCDPISGHTALYWYRQSLGQGLEFLIYFQGNSAPDKSGLPSDRFSAERTGGSVSTLTIQRTQQEDSAVYLCASSSTGTVIGELFFGEGSRLTVL.

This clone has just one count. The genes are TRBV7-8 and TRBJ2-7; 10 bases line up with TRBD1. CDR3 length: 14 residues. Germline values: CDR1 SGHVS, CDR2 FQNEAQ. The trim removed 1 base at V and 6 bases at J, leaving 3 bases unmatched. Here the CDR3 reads CASSLGGQGGEQYF. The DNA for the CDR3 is TGTGCCAGCAGCTTAGGCGGACAGGGGGGCGAGCAGTACTTC.

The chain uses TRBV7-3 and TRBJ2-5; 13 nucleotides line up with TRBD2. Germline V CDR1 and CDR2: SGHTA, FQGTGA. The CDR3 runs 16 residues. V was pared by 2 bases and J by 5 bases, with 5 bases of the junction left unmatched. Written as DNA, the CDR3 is TGTGCCAGCAGCTTAGGACTAGCGGGGGTAGCGGAGACCCAGTACTTC. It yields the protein CASSLGLAGVAETQYF.

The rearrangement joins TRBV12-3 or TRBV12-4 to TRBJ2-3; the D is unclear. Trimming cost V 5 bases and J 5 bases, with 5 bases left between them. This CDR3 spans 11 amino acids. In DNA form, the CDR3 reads TGTGCCAGCAGTCTCGGAGATACGCAGTATTTT. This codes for CASSLGDTQYF.

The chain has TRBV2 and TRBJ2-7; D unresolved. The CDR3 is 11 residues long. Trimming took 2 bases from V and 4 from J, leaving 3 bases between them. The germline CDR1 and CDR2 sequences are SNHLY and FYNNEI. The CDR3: CASSEIYEQYF. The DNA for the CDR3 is TGTGCCAGCAGTGAAATATACGAGCAGTACTTC.

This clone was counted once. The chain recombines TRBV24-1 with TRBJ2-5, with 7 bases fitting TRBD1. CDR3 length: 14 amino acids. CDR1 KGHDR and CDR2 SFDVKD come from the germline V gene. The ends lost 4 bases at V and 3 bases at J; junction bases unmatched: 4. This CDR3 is CATSDPGTEETQYF. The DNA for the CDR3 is TGTGCCACCAGTGACCCAGGGACAGAAGAGACCCAGTACTTC.

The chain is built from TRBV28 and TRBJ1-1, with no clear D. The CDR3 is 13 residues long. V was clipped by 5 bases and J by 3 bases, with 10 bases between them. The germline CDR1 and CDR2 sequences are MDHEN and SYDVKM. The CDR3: CASSTLTYTEAFF. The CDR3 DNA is TGTGCCAGCAGTACCCTAACCTACACTGAAGCTTTCTTT. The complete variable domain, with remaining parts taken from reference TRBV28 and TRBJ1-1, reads DVKVTQSSRYLVKRTGEKVFLECVQDMDHENMFWYRQDPGLGLRLIYFSYDVKMKEKGDIPEGYSVSREKKERFSLILESASTNQTSMYLCASSTLTYTEAFFGQGTRLTVV.

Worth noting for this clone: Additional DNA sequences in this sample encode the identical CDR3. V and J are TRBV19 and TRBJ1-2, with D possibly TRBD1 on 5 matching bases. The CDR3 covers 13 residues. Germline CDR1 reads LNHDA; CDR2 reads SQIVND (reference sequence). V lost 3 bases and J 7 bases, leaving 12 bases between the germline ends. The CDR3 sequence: CASSIERGGGYTF. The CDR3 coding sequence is TGTGCCAGTAGTATCGAAAGGGGAGGTGGCTACACCTTC.

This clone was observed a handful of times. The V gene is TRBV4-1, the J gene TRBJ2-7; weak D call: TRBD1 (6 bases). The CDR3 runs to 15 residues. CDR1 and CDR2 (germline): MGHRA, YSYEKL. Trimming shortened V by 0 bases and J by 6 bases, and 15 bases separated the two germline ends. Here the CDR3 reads CASSQEPEQGIEQYF. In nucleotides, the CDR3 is TGCGCCAGCAGCCAAGAGCCTGAACAGGGTATCGAGCAGTACTTC.

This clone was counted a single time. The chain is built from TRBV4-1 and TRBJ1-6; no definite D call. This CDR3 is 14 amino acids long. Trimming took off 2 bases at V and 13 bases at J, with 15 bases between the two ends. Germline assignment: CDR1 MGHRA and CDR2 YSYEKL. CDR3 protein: CASSQTRAPRPLHF. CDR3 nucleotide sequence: TGCGCCAGCAGCCAAACCCGGGCCCCAAGGCCCCTCCACTTT.

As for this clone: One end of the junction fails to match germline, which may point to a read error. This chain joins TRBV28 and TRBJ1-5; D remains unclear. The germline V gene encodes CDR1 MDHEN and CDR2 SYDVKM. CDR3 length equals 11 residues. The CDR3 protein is CASSSHQPQHF. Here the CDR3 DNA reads TGTGCCAGCAGTAGCCATCAGCCCCAGCATTTT.

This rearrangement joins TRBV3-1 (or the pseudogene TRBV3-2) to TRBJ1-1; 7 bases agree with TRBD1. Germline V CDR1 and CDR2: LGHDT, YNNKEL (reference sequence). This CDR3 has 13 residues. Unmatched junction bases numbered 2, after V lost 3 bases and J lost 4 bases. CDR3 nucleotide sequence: TGTGCCAGCAGCCATCGGGACAGCACTGAAGCTTTCTTT. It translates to CASSHRDSTEAFF.

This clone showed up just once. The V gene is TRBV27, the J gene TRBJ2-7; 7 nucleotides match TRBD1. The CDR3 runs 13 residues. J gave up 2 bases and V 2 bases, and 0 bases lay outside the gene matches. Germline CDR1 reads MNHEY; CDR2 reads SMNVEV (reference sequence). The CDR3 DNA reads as TGTGCCAGCAGTTTACAGGGGGCCTACGAGCAGTACTTC. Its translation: CASSLQGAYEQYF.

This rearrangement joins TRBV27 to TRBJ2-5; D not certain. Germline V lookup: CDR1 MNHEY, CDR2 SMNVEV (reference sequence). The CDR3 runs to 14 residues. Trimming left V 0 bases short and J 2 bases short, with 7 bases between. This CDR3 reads CASSLSDKQETQYF. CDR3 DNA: TGTGCCAGCAGTTTATCTGACAAACAAGAGACCCAGTACTTC.

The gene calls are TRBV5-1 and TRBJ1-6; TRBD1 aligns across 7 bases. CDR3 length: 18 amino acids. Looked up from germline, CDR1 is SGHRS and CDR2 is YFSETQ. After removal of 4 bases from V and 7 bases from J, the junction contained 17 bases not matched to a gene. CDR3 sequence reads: CASSQELVRTGGNSPLHF. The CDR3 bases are TGCGCCAGCAGCCAGGAACTAGTTAGGACAGGAGGCAATTCACCCCTCCACTTT.

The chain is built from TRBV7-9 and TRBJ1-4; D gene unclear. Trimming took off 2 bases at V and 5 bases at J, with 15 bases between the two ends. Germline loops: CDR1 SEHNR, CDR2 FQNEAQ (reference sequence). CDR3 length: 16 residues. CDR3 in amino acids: CASSLIRPQTNEKLFF. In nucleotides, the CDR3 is TGTGCCAGCAGCTTAATCCGGCCACAGACAAATGAAAAACTGTTTTTT.

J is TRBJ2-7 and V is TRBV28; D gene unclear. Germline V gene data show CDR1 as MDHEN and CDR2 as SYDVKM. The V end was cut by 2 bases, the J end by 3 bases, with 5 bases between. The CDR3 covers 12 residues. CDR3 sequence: CASSLTLYEQYF. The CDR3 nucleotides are TGTGCCAGCAGTTTAACACTCTACGAGCAGTACTTC. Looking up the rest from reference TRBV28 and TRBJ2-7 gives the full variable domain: DVKVTQSSRYLVKRTGEKVFLECVQDMDHENMFWYRQDPGLGLRLIYFSYDVKMKEKGDIPEGYSVSREKKERFSLILESASTNQTSMYLCASSLTLYEQYFGPGTRLTVT.

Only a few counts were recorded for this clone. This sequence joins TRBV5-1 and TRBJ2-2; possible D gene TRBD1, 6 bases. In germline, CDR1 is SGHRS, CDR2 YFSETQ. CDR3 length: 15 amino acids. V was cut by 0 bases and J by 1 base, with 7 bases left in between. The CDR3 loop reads CASSLGDMNTGELFF. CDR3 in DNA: TGCGCCAGCAGCTTGGGGGACATGAACACCGGGGAGCTGTTTTTT.

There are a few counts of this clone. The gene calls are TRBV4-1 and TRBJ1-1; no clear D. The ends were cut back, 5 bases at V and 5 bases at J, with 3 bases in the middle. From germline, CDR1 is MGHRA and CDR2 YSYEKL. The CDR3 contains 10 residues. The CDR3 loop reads CASSGTEAFF. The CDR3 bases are TGCGCCAGCAGCGGTACTGAAGCTTTCTTT.